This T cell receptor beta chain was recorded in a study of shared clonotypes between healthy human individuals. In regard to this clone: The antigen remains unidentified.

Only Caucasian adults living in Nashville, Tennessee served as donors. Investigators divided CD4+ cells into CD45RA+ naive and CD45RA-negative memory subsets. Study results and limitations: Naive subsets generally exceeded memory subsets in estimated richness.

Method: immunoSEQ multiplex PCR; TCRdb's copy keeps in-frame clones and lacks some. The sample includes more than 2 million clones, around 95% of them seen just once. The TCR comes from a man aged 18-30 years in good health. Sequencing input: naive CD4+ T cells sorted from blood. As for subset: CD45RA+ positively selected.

The CDR3 loop reads CASSFLTPAMETQYF. The CDR3 DNA is TGCGCCAGCAGCTTTCTGACGCCTGCGATGGAGACCCAGTACTTC. The J gene is TRBJ2-5, the V gene TRBV5-1; D ambiguous. The CDR3 is made up of 15 amino acids. V was cut by 2 bases and J by 5 bases, with 16 bases left in between. CDR1 and CDR2 (germline): SGHRS, YFSETQ.